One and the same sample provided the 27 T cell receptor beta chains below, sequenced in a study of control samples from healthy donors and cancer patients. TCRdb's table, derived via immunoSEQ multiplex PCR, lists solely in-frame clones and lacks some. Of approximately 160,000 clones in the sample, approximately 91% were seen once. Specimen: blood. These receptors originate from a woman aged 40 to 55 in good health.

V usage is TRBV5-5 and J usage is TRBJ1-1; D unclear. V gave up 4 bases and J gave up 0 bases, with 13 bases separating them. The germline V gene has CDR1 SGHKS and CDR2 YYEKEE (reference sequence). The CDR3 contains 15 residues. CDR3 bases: TGTGCCAGCAGCCGTAGCCCGGCCATGAACACTGAAGCTTTCTTT. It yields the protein CASSRSPAMNTEAFF.

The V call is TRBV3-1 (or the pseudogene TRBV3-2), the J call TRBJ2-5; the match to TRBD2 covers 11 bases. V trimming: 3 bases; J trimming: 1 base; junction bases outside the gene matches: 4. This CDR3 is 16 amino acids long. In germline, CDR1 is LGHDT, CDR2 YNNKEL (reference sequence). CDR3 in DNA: TGTGCCAGCAGCCACTTAGCGGGGGGGCCCCAAGAGACCCAGTACTTC. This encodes CASSHLAGGPQETQYF.

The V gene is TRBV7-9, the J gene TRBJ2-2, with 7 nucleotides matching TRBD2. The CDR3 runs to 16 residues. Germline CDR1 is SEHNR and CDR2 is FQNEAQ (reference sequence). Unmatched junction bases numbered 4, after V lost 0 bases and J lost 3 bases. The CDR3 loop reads CASSLAAGRYTGELFF. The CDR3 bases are TGTGCCAGCAGCTTAGCGGCCGGGAGGTACACCGGGGAGCTGTTTTTT.

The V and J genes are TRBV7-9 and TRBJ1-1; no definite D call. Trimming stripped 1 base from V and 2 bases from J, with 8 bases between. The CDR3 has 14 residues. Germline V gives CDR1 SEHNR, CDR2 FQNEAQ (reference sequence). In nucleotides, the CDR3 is TGTGCCAGCAGCTTAGGTTCCCAAAACACTGAAGCTTTCTTT. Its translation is CASSLGSQNTEAFF.

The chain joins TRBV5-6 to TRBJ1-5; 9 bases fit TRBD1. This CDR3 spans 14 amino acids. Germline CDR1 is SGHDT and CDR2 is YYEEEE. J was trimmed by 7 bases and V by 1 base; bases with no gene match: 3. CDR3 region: CASSLRTGAQPQHF. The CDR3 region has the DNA TGTGCCAGCAGCTTGAGGACAGGGGCCCAGCCCCAGCATTTT.

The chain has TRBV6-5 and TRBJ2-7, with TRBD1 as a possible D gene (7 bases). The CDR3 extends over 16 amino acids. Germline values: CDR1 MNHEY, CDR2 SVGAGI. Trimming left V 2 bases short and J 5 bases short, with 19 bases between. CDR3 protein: CASSYIPGAQGDEQYF. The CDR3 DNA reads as TGTGCCAGCAGTTACATTCCGGGGGCTCAGGGGGACGAGCAGTACTTC.

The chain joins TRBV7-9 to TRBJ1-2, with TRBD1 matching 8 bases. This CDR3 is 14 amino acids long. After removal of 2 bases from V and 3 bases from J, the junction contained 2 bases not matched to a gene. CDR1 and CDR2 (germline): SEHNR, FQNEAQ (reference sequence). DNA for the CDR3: TGTGCCAGCAGCTTATCAGGGGGCGACTATGGCTACACCTTC. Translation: CASSLSGGDYGYTF.

CDR3 residues: CASSLSEGAYNEQFF. In nucleotides, the CDR3 is TGCGCCAGCAGCCTTAGCGAGGGCGCCTACAATGAGCAGTTCTTC. The rearrangement uses TRBV4-1 and TRBJ2-1; tentative D call: TRBD2 (5 bases). The length of the CDR3 is 15 residues. Trimming removed 4 bases from V and 2 bases from J, with 12 bases in between. Per germline, CDR1 MGHRA and CDR2 YSYEKL.

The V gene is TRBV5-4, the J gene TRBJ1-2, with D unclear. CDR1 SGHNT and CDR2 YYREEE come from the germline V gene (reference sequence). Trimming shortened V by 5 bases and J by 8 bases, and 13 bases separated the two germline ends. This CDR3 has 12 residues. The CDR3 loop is CASSYGIGGYTF. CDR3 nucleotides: TGTGCCAGCAGTTACGGGATAGGCGGCTACACCTTC.

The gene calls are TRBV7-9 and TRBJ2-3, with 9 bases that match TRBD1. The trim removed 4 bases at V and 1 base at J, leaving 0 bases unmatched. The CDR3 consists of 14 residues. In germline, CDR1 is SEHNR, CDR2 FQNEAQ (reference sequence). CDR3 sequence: CASSWDRGTDTQYF. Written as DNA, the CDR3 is TGTGCCAGCAGCTGGGACAGGGGCACAGATACGCAGTATTTT.

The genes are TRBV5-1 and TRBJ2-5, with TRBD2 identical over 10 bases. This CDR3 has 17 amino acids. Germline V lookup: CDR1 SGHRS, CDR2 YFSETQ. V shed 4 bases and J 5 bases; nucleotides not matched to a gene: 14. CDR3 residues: CASSPQPPAGGFETQYF. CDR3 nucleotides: TGCGCCAGCAGCCCTCAACCCCCAGCGGGGGGGTTTGAGACCCAGTACTTC. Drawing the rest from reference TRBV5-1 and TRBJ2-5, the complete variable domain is KAGVTQTPRYLIKTRGQQVTLSCSPISGHRSVSWYQQTPGQGLQFLFEYFSETQRNKGNFPGRFSGRQFSNSRSEMNVSTLELGDSALYLCASSPQPPAGGFETQYFGPGTRLLVL.

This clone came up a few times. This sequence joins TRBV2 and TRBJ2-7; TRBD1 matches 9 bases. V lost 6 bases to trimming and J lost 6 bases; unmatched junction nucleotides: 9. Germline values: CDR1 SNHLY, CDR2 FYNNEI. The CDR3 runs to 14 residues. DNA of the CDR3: TGTGCCAGCAGGCGGGGACAGGGTATAATCGAGCAGTACTTC. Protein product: CASRRGQGIIEQYF.

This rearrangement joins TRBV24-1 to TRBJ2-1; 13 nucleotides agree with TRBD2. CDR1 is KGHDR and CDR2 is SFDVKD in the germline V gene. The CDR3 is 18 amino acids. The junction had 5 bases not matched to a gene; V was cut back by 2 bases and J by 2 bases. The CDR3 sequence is CATSDSRTSGGPYNEQFF. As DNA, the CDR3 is TGTGCCACCAGTGATTCGAGGACTAGCGGGGGTCCCTACAATGAGCAGTTCTTC.

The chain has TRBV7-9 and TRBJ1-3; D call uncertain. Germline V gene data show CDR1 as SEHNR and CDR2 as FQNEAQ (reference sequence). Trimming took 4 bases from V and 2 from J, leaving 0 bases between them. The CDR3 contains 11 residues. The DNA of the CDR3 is TGTGCCAGCAGCTCTGGAAACACCATATATTTT. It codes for CASSSGNTIYF.

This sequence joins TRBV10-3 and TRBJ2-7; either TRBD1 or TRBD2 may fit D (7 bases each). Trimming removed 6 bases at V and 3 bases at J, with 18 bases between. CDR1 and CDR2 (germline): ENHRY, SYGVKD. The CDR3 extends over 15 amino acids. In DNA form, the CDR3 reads TGTGCCATCAGCGTAGGGGGGGACAGATTCTACGAGCAGTACTTC. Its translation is CAISVGGDRFYEQYF.

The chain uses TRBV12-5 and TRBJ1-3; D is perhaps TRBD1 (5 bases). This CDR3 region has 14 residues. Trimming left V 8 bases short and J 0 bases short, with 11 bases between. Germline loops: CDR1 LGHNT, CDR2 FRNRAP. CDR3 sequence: CASSGTDSGNTIYF. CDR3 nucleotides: TGTGCTAGTTCCGGGACGGACTCTGGAAACACCATATATTTT.

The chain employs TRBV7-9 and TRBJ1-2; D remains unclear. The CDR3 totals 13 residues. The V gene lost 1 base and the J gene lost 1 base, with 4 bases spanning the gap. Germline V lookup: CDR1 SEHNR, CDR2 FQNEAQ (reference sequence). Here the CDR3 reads CASSLGLNYGYTF. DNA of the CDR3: TGTGCCAGCAGCTTAGGTCTTAACTATGGCTACACCTTC.

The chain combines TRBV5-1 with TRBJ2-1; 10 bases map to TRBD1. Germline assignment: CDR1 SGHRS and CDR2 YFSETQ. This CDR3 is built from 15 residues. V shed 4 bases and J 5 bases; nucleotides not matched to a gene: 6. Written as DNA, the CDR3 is TGCGCCAGCAGCGGGATGGACAGGGGGAACAATGAGCAGTTCTTC. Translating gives CASSGMDRGNNEQFF. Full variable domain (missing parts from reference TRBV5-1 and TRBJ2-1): KAGVTQTPRYLIKTRGQQVTLSCSPISGHRSVSWYQQTPGQGLQFLFEYFSETQRNKGNFPGRFSGRQFSNSRSEMNVSTLELGDSALYLCASSGMDRGNNEQFFGPGTRLTVL.

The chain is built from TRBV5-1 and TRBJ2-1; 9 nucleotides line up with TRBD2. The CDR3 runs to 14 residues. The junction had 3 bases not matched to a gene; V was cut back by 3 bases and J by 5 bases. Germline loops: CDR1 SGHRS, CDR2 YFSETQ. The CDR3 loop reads CASSSLAGHNEQFF. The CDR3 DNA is TGCGCCAGCAGCTCGCTAGCGGGACACAATGAGCAGTTCTTC.

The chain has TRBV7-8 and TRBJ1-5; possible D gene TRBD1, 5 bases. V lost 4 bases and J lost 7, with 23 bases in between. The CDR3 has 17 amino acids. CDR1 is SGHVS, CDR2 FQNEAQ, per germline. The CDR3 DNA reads TGTGCCAGCAGCTCCAGTCGCGTGGGGCTTCGAGGGCAGCCCCAGCATTTT. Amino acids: CASSSSRVGLRGQPQHF.

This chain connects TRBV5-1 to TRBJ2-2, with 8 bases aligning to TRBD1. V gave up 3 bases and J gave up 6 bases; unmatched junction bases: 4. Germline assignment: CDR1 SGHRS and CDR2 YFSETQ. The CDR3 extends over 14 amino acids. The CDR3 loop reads CASSSIQGAGELFF. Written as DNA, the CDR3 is TGCGCCAGCAGCTCCATACAGGGGGCCGGGGAGCTGTTTTTT. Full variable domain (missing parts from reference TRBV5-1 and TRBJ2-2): KAGVTQTPRYLIKTRGQQVTLSCSPISGHRSVSWYQQTPGQGLQFLFEYFSETQRNKGNFPGRFSGRQFSNSRSEMNVSTLELGDSALYLCASSSIQGAGELFFGEGSRLTVL.

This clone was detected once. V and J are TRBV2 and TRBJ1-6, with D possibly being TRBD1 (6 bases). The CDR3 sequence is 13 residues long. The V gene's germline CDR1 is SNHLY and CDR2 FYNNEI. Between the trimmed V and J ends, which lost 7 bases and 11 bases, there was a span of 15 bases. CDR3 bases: TGTGCCAGCATGCACAGGGAGTTCCCACCCCTCCACTTT. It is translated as CASMHREFPPLHF.

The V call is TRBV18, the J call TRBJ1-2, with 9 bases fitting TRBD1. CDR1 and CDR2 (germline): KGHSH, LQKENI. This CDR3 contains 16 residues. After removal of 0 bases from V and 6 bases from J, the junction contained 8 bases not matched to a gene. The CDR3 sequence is CASSPPATGGKDGYTF. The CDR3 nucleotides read TGTGCCAGCTCACCACCCGCGACAGGGGGTAAGGATGGCTACACCTTC. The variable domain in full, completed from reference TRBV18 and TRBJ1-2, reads NAGVMQNPRHLVRRRGQEARLRCSPMKGHSHVYWYRQLPEEGLKFMVYLQKENIIDESGMPKERFSAEFPKEGPSILRIQQVVRGDSAAYFCASSPPATGGKDGYTFGSGTRLTVV.

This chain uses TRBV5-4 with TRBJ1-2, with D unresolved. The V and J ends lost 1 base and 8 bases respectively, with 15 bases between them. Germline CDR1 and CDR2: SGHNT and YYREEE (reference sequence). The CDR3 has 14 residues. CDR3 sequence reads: CASSLMSSPLGYTF. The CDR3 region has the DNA TGTGCCAGCAGCTTGATGTCGTCTCCTCTAGGCTACACCTTC. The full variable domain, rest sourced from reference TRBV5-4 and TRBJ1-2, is ETGVTQSPTHLIKTRGQQVTLRCSSQSGHNTVSWYQQALGQGPQFIFQYYREEENGRGNFPPRFSGLQFPNYSSELNVNALELDDSALYLCASSLMSSPLGYTFGSGTRLTVV.

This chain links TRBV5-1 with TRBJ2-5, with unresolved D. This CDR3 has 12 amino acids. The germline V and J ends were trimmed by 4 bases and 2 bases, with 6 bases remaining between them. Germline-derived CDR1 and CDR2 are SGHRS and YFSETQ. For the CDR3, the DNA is TGCGCCAGCAGCGCCGGGCAAGAGACCCAGTACTTC. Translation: CASSAGQETQYF.

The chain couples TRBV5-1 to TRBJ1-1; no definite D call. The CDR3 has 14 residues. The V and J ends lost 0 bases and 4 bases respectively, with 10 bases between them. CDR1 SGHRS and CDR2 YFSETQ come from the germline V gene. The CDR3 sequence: CASSLAGSGTEAFF. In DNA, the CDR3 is TGCGCCAGCAGCTTGGCCGGTTCGGGCACTGAAGCTTTCTTT. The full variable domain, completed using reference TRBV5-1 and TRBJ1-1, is KAGVTQTPRYLIKTRGQQVTLSCSPISGHRSVSWYQQTPGQGLQFLFEYFSETQRNKGNFPGRFSGRQFSNSRSEMNVSTLELGDSALYLCASSLAGSGTEAFFGQGTRLTVV.

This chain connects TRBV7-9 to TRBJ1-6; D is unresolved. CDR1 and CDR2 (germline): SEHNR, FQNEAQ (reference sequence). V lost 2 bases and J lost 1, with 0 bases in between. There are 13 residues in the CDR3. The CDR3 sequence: CASSLSYNSPLHF. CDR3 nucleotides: TGTGCCAGCAGCTTATCCTATAATTCACCCCTCCACTTT.